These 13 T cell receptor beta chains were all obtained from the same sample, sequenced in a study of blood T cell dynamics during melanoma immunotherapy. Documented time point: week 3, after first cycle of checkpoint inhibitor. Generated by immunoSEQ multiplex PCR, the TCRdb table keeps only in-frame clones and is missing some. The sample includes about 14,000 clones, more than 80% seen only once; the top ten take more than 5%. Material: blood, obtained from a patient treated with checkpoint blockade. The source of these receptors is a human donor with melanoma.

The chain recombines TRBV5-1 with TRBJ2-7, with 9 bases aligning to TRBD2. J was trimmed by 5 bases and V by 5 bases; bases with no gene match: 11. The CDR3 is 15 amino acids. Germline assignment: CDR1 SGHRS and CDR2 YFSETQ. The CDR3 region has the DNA TGCGCCAGCAGACGGGTAGCGGGAGCCGCTAACGAGCAGTACTTC. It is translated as CASRRVAGAANEQYF.

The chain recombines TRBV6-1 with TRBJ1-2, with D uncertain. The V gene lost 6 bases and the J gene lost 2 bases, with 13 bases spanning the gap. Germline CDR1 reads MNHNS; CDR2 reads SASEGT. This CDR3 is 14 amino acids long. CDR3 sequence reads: CASRSRTENYGYTF. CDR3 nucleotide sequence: TGTGCCAGCAGAAGTCGGACCGAAAACTATGGCTACACCTTC.

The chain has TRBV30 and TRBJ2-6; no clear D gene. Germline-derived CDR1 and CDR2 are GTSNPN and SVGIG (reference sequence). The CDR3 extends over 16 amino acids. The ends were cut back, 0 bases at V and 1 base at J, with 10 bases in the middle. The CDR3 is CAWSVSSISGANVLTF. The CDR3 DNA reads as TGTGCCTGGAGTGTATCTTCGATTTCTGGGGCCAACGTCCTGACTTTC.

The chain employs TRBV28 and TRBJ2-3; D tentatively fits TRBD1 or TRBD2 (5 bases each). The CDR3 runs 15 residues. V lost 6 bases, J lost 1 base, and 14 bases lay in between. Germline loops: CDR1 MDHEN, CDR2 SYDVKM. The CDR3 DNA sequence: TGTGCCAGCAGCTCCCTTGTGGGGGGCACAGATACGCAGTATTTT. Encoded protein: CASSSLVGGTDTQYF.

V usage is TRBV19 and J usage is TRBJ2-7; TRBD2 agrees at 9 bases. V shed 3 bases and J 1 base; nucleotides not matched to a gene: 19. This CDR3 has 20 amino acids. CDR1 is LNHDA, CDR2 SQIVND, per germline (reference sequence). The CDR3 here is CASSILAAGGTSAPSYEQYF. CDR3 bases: TGTGCCAGTAGTATCTTAGCAGCGGGAGGCACATCGGCACCATCCTACGAGCAGTACTTC.

In nucleotides, the CDR3 is TGTGCCAGCAGGCACAGGGGCGGGGATGGCTACACCTTC. It codes for CASRHRGGDGYTF. The rearrangement joins TRBV6-6 to TRBJ1-2, with 7 bases lining up with TRBD1. Germline values: CDR1 MNHNY, CDR2 SVGAGI (reference sequence). The CDR3 length is 13 residues. The V gene end was trimmed by 6 bases and the J gene end by 6 bases; junction bases not matched to a gene: 7.

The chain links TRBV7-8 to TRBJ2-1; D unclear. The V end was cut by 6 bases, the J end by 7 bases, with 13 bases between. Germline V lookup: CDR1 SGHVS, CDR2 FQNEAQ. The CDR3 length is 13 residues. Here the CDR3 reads CASRVRLVNEQFF. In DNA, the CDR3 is TGTGCCAGCAGGGTTAGGTTGGTAAATGAGCAGTTCTTC.

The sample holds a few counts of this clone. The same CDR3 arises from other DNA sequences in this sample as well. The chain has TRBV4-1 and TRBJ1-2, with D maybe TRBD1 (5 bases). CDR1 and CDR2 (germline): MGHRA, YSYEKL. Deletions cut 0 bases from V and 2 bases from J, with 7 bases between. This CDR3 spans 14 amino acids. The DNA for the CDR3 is TGCGCCAGCAGCCAAGACAAGGGGAACTATGGCTACACCTTC. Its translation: CASSQDKGNYGYTF.

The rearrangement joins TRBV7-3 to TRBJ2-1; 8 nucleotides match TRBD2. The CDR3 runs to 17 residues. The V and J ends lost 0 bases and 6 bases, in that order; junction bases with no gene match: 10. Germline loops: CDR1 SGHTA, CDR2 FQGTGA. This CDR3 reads CASSLTGTGLGFNEQFF. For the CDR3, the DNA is TGTGCCAGCAGCTTAACGGGGACGGGACTAGGATTCAATGAGCAGTTCTTC.

The CDR3 DNA follows: TGTGCCAGCAATATCGCAGGCAATCAGCCCCAGCATTTT. Encoded protein: CASNIAGNQPQHF. This sequence joins TRBV2 and TRBJ1-5; D is uncertain. The germline CDR1 and CDR2 sequences are SNHLY and FYNNEI. The germline V and J ends were trimmed by 7 bases and 2 bases, with 9 bases remaining between them. The CDR3 runs 13 residues. Using reference TRBV2 and TRBJ1-5 for the parts outside the CDR3, the full variable domain is EPEVTQTPSHQVTQMGQEVILRCVPISNHLYFYWYRQILGQKVEFLVSFYNNEISEKSEIFDDQFSVERPDGSNFTLKIRSTKLEDSAMYFCASNIAGNQPQHFGDGTRLSIL.

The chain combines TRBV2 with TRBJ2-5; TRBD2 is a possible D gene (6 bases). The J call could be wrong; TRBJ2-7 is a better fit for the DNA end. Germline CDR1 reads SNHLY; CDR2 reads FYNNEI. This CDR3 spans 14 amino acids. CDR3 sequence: CASSAKLADYEQYF. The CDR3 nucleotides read TGTGCCAGCAGTGCAAAACTAGCAGACTACGAGCAGTACTTC.

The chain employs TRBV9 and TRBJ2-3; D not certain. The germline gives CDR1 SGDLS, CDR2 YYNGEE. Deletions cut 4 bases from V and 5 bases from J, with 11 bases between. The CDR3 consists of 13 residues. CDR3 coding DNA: TGTGCCAGCAGCTCCCGACTGGAAGATACGCAGTATTTT. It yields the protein CASSSRLEDTQYF.

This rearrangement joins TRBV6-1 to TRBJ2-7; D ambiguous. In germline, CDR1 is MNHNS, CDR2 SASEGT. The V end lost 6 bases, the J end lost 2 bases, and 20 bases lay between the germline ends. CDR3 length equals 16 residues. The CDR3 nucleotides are TGTGCCAGCAGAGAAACGCTGAGCTGGAAAGCCTACGAGCAGTACTTC. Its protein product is CASRETLSWKAYEQYF.